A selection of T cell receptor beta chains follows, all from one sample in a study of cytomegalovirus exposure and HLA in healthy donors. Repertoires were generated with immunoSEQ multiplex PCR, while TCRdb's copy carries only in-frame clones and drops some. The profile shows 150,000 to 200,000 clones, less than 85% of them singletons. Sequencing was done on a sample of PBMCs. These receptor sequences come from a man aged 18 to 30 in good health and CMV-seronegative. Each CDR3 is given with its conserved first and last residue. The order of the fields is CDR3 DNA, CDR3 protein, D gene, V gene, J gene, clone size. D genes are given only for firm matches. Clone size is not always given. Where it is, it says once, few, many or a class for expanded clones.

CDR3 DNA: TGCGCCAGCAGCCAAGGACAGGAGGACGAGCAGTACTTC
CDR3 protein: CASSQGQEDEQYF
D gene: NA
V gene: TRBV4-1
J gene: TRBJ2-7
clone size: NA

CDR3 DNA: TGCAGCGCGCACTACCCGGGACTAGCGGGAGGTCCTCAAAGTTCCTACAATGAGCAGTTCTTC
CDR3 protein: CSAHYPGLAGGPQSSYNEQFF
D gene: TRBD2
V gene: TRBV29-1
J gene: TRBJ2-1
clone size: NA

CDR3 DNA: TGTGCCATCAGTCCGGGACAGGGAATCTACGGGCAGTACTTC
CDR3 protein: CAISPGQGIYGQYF
D gene: TRBD1
V gene: TRBV10-3
J gene: TRBJ2-7
clone size: NA

CDR3 DNA: TGTGCCAGCGCGACAGCCGGGCGGTGGGATTCACCCCTCCACTTT
CDR3 protein: CASATAGRWDSPLHF
D gene: NA
V gene: TRBV5-6
J gene: TRBJ1-6
clone size: few

CDR3 DNA: TGTGCCAGCAGCTTAGGCCGGAACAGGCCCTATGGCTACACCTTC
CDR3 protein: CASSLGRNRPYGYTF
D gene: NA
V gene: TRBV13
J gene: TRBJ1-2
clone size: NA

CDR3 DNA: TGTGCCAGCAGTTTCCTCTCTGGGGCCAACGTCCTGACTTTC
CDR3 protein: CASSFLSGANVLTF
D gene: NA
V gene: TRBV6-5
J gene: TRBJ2-6
clone size: once

CDR3 DNA: TGTGCCAGCAGTTTAGGAGGAGGGATGAACACTGAAGCTTTCTTT
CDR3 protein: CASSLGGGMNTEAFF
D gene: NA
V gene: TRBV28
J gene: TRBJ1-1
clone size: NA

CDR3 DNA: TGTGCCAGCAGCGTAAGGGGGGGCCTCTACGAGCAGTACTTC
CDR3 protein: CASSVRGGLYEQYF
D gene: NA
V gene: TRBV9
J gene: TRBJ2-7
clone size: NA

CDR3 DNA: TGCGCCAGCAGCTTGGAGGGGGGGGAGACCCAGTACTTC
CDR3 protein: CASSLEGGETQYF
D gene: NA
V gene: TRBV5-1
J gene: TRBJ2-5
clone size: NA

CDR3 DNA: TGTGCCAGCAGCAGGAACCGGGGACAGGGGGCGCAAGGGGAGCTGTTTTTT
CDR3 protein: CASSRNRGQGAQGELFF
D gene: TRBD1
V gene: TRBV14
J gene: TRBJ2-2
clone size: NA

CDR3 DNA: TGCGCCAGCAGCCCTACTACTGCCGCCTATGGCTACACCTTC
CDR3 protein: CASSPTTAAYGYTF
D gene: NA
V gene: TRBV4-1
J gene: TRBJ1-2
clone size: NA

CDR3 DNA: TGCGCCAGCAGCCAAGTTCCAGGGAGGACCGGGGAGCTGTTTTTT
CDR3 protein: CASSQVPGRTGELFF
D gene: NA
V gene: TRBV4-1
J gene: TRBJ2-2
clone size: NA

CDR3 DNA: TGTGCCAGCAGACGCGCCCGGGACGGGGGATCTGGGGCCAACGTCCTGACTTTC
CDR3 protein: CASRRARDGGSGANVLTF
D gene: NA
V gene: TRBV11-2
J gene: TRBJ2-6
clone size: NA

CDR3 DNA: TGCGCCAGCAGCTCCTCCGGACACCGGTACTTC
CDR3 protein: CASSSSGHRYF
D gene: NA
V gene: TRBV5-1
J gene: TRBJ2-5
clone size: NA

CDR3 DNA: TGTGCCAGCAGCAACCGGGACAGGGAAATTCTAGTCGGTGAAAAACTGTTTTTT
CDR3 protein: CASSNRDREILVGEKLFF
D gene: TRBD1
V gene: TRBV5-6
J gene: TRBJ1-4
clone size: NA

CDR3 DNA: TGTGCCAGCAGCTTAGGGCTTTCGCGGCACACCATATATTTT
CDR3 protein: CASSLGLSRHTIYF
D gene: NA
V gene: TRBV13
J gene: TRBJ1-3
clone size: NA

CDR3 DNA: TGTGCCAGCAGCTTACATGCCTATAGCAATCAGCCCCAGCATTTT
CDR3 protein: CASSLHAYSNQPQHF
D gene: NA
V gene: TRBV11-2
J gene: TRBJ1-5
clone size: NA

CDR3 DNA: TGCAGCGTTGAATGGGGTCTAGCGGGGTACGCAGATACGCAGTATTTT
CDR3 protein: CSVEWGLAGYADTQYF
D gene: TRBD2
V gene: TRBV29-1
J gene: TRBJ2-3
clone size: once

CDR3 DNA: TGTGCCAGCAGTAAGGGGGGGCCCTACAATCAGCCCCAGCATTTT
CDR3 protein: CASSKGGPYNQPQHF
D gene: NA
V gene: TRBV6-6
J gene: TRBJ1-5
clone size: few

CDR3 DNA: TGTGCCAGCAGCGGAGGAGGTAGGGAAGAGACCCAGTACTTC
CDR3 protein: CASSGGGREETQYF
D gene: NA
V gene: TRBV11-3
J gene: TRBJ2-5
clone size: NA

CDR3 DNA: TGTGCCAGCAGCCCCCAGGGTTCTGAGCAGTTCTTC
CDR3 protein: CASSPQGSEQFF
D gene: NA
V gene: TRBV16
J gene: TRBJ2-1
clone size: NA

CDR3 DNA: TGTGCCACCAGCAGAGATCAGGGCAGCTCTGGGGCCAACGTCCTGACTTTC
CDR3 protein: CATSRDQGSSGANVLTF
D gene: NA
V gene: TRBV15
J gene: TRBJ2-6
clone size: NA

CDR3 DNA: TGTGCCAGCAGGTTTGCCCGCGGGATTTCCTACAATGAGCAGTTCTTC
CDR3 protein: CASRFARGISYNEQFF
D gene: NA
V gene: TRBV5-4
J gene: TRBJ2-1
clone size: NA

CDR3 DNA: TGTGCCAGCAGCGTAGGATTGGGGGGACTAGCGGGAGTTGAGCAGTTCTTC
CDR3 protein: CASSVGLGGLAGVEQFF
D gene: TRBD2
V gene: TRBV9
J gene: TRBJ2-1
clone size: once

CDR3 DNA: TGTGCCAGTAGTTTCATAGGGACAGGTTATCCTTTGGGGGAGCTGTTTTTT
CDR3 protein: CASSFIGTGYPLGELFF
D gene: TRBD1
V gene: TRBV19
J gene: TRBJ2-2
clone size: NA

CDR3 DNA: TGCAGCGTTCCCAACTCCTATAGCGGGAGTACGGATGAGCAGTTCTTC
CDR3 protein: CSVPNSYSGSTDEQFF
D gene: TRBD2
V gene: TRBV29-1
J gene: TRBJ2-1
clone size: NA

CDR3 DNA: TGTGCCAGCAGCTTAGGGACTAGCAGGGATACGCAGTATTTT
CDR3 protein: CASSLGTSRDTQYF
D gene: TRBD2
V gene: TRBV13
J gene: TRBJ2-3
clone size: few

CDR3 DNA: TGTGCCAGCAGCCCCTCCGGACAGGGGTCCTACGAGCAGTACTTC
CDR3 protein: CASSPSGQGSYEQYF
D gene: TRBD1
V gene: TRBV5-6
J gene: TRBJ2-7
clone size: NA

CDR3 DNA: TGTGCCAGCAGTGAATTGGGACAGGCCATGAACACTGAAGCTTTCTTT
CDR3 protein: CASSELGQAMNTEAFF
D gene: TRBD1
V gene: TRBV6-1
J gene: TRBJ1-1
clone size: once

CDR3 DNA: TGTGCCAGCAGCCCAGGGCAGGATCCCTACGAGCAGTACTTC
CDR3 protein: CASSPGQDPYEQYF
D gene: NA
V gene: TRBV7-9
J gene: TRBJ2-7
clone size: NA

CDR3 DNA: TGTGCCTGGAGCCGACAGGGGAGAGCCGGGGAGCTGTTTTTT
CDR3 protein: CAWSRQGRAGELFF
D gene: TRBD1
V gene: TRBV30
J gene: TRBJ2-2
clone size: few

CDR3 DNA: TGTGCCAGCAGTTTACGTACCCCGGCGGGGAAAGAGCAGTACTTC
CDR3 protein: CASSLRTPAGKEQYF
D gene: NA
V gene: TRBV28
J gene: TRBJ2-7
clone size: NA

CDR3 DNA: TGTGCCAGCAGATATGGAGGAGGACAGGGGAATGAAGCTTTCTTT
CDR3 protein: CASRYGGGQGNEAFF
D gene: TRBD1
V gene: TRBV28
J gene: TRBJ1-1
clone size: NA

CDR3 DNA: TGTGCCATCAGTGATGGGGGGATATCCTATAATTCACCCCTCCACTTT
CDR3 protein: CAISDGGISYNSPLHF
D gene: NA
V gene: TRBV10-3
J gene: TRBJ1-6
clone size: NA

CDR3 DNA: TGTGCCAGCAGTTACCCGGCAGGGGATACTGAAGCTTTCTTT
CDR3 protein: CASSYPAGDTEAFF
D gene: NA
V gene: TRBV6-6
J gene: TRBJ1-1
clone size: few

CDR3 DNA: TGTGCCACCGGGTGGGGGCACTCCTACAATGAGCAGTTCTTC
CDR3 protein: CATGWGHSYNEQFF
D gene: NA
V gene: TRBV6-1
J gene: TRBJ2-1
clone size: NA

CDR3 DNA: TGTGCCAGCAGCTCCGGGACTAGCGGAACCTACGAGCAGTACTTC
CDR3 protein: CASSSGTSGTYEQYF
D gene: TRBD2
V gene: TRBV5-6
J gene: TRBJ2-7
clone size: NA

CDR3 DNA: TGTGCCAGCAGCCCAGTCGCACCCTACAATGAGCAGTTCTTC
CDR3 protein: CASSPVAPYNEQFF
D gene: NA
V gene: TRBV11-3
J gene: TRBJ2-1
clone size: once

CDR3 DNA: TGCGCCAGCAGCCCGGAGGGCCTGGGGGGGGAGACCCAGTACTTC
CDR3 protein: CASSPEGLGGETQYF
D gene: TRBD2
V gene: TRBV4-1
J gene: TRBJ2-5
clone size: once

CDR3 DNA: TGTGCCAGCAGTTACTCGACGGGCGGGGCCGGCTATGGCTACACCTTC
CDR3 protein: CASSYSTGGAGYGYTF
D gene: NA
V gene: TRBV6-5
J gene: TRBJ1-2
clone size: NA

CDR3 DNA: TGTGCCAGCAGAGAGGACACCTCACGGTGGGTCGCTTTCTTT
CDR3 protein: CASREDTSRWVAFF
D gene: NA
V gene: TRBV6-1
J gene: TRBJ1-1
clone size: NA

CDR3 DNA: TGTGCCAGCAGCCGTAGCGGGGTTAGTGATACGCAGTATTTT
CDR3 protein: CASSRSGVSDTQYF
D gene: TRBD2
V gene: TRBV7-3
J gene: TRBJ2-3
clone size: once

CDR3 DNA: TGTGCCAGCAGCATCGGGACAGAGGGACTAGCGGGAGAGACCGGGGAGCTGTTTTTT
CDR3 protein: CASSIGTEGLAGETGELFF
D gene: TRBD2
V gene: TRBV7-2
J gene: TRBJ2-2
clone size: NA

CDR3 DNA: TGTGCCAGTACCGGACAGTCGAACACTGAAGCTTTCTTT
CDR3 protein: CASTGQSNTEAFF
D gene: NA
V gene: TRBV7-6
J gene: TRBJ1-1
clone size: NA

CDR3 DNA: TGTGCCAGCAACAGAGGGGGGGACACTGAAGCTTTCTTT
CDR3 protein: CASNRGGDTEAFF
D gene: NA
V gene: TRBV13
J gene: TRBJ1-1
clone size: NA

CDR3 DNA: TGCGCCAGCAGCTTGGGTTTGACTAGCGGGAGGAAAGAGACCCAGTACTTC
CDR3 protein: CASSLGLTSGRKETQYF
D gene: TRBD2
V gene: TRBV5-1
J gene: TRBJ2-5
clone size: NA